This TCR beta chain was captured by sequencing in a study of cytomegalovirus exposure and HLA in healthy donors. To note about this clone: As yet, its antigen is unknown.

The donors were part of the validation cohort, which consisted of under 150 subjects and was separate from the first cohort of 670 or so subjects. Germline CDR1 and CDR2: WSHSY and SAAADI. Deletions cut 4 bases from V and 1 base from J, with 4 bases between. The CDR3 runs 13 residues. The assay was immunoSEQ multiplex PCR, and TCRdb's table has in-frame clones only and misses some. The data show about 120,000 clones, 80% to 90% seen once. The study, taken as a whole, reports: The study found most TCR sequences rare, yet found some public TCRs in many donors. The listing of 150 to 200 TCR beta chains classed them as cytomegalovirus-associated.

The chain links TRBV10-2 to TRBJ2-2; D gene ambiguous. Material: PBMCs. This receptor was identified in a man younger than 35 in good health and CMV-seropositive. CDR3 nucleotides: TGCGCCAGCAGTGGAGTGAACACCGGGGAGCTGTTTTTT. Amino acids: CASSGVNTGELFF.